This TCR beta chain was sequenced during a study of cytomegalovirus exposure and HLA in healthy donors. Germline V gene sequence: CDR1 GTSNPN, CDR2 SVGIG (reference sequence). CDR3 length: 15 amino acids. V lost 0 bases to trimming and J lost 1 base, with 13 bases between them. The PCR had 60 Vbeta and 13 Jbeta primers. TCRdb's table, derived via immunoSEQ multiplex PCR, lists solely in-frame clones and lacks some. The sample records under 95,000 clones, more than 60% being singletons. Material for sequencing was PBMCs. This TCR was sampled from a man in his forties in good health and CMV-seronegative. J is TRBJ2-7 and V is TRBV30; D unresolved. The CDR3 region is CAWSVSFVGSYEQYF. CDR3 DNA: TGTGCCTGGAGTGTTAGCTTTGTCGGATCCTACGAGCAGTACTTC.